This TCR beta chain was sequenced during a study of shared clonotypes between healthy human individuals. Overall study: The study enrolled a couple of women and a few men aged 18 to 49.

Regarding this clone: What it binds is not known.

The CDR3 sequence is 16 residues long. Trimming cost V 1 base and J 4 bases; bases outside gene matches: 6. Germline CDR1 and CDR2: SGHTS and YDEGEE. Study-level results: Shared across a few donors were 4% to 5% of the naive CD4 clonotypes. Naive subsets generally exceeded memory subsets in estimated richness.

The protocol was immunoSEQ multiplex PCR, while the TCRdb copy is restricted to in-frame clones and leaves out a portion. In the table there are a few hundred thousand clones, more than 95% of which are singletons. This TCR was sampled from a woman in her 30s in good health. Material for sequencing was naive CD4+ T cells sorted from blood. Subset described: CD45RA+ positively selected. The chain is built from TRBV5-8 and TRBJ2-1, with 9 bases aligning to TRBD2. This chain's CDR3 is CASSLTSGPYYNEQFF. CDR3 sequence (DNA): TGTGCCAGCAGCTTGACTAGCGGGCCCTATTACAATGAGCAGTTCTTC.